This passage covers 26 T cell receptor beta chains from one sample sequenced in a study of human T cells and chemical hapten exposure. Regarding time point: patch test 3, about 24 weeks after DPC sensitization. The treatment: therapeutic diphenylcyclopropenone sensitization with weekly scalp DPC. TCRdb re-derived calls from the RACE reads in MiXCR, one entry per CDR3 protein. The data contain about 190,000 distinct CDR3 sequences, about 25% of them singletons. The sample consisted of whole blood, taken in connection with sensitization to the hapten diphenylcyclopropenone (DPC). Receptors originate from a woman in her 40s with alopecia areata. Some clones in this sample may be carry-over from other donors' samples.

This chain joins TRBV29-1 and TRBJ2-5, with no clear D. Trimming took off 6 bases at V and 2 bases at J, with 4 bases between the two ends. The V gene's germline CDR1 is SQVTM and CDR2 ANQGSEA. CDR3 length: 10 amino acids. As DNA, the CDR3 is TGCAGCGTGGTTCAAGAGACCCAGTACTTC. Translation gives CSVVQETQYF.

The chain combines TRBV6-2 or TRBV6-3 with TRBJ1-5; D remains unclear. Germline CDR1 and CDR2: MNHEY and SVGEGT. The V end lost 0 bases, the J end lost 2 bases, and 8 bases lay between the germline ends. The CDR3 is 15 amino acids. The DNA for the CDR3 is TGTGCCAGCAGTTACTCGAAGGCAGGCAATCAGCCCCAGCATTTT. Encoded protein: CASSYSKAGNQPQHF.

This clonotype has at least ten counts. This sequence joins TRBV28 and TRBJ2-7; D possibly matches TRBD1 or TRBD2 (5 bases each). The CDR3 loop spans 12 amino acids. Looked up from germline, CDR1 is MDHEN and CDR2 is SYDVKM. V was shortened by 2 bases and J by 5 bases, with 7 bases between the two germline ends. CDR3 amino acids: CASSLGGDEQYF. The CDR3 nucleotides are TGTGCCAGCAGTTTAGGGGGAGACGAGCAGTACTTC.

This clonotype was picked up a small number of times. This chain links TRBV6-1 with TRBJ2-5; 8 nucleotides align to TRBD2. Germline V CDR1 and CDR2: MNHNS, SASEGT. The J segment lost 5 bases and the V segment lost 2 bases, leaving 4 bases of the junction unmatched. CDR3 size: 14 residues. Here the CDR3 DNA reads TGTGCCAGCAGTGAAAGACTAGCGCTTGAGACCCAGTACTTC. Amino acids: CASSERLALETQYF.

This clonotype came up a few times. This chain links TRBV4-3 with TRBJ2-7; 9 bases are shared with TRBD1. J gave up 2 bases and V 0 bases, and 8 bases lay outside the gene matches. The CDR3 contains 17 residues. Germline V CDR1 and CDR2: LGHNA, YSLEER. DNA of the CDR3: TGCGCCAGCAGCCAAGATTGGGGTCGGGACAGGGCCTACGAGCAGTACTTC. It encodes CASSQDWGRDRAYEQYF.

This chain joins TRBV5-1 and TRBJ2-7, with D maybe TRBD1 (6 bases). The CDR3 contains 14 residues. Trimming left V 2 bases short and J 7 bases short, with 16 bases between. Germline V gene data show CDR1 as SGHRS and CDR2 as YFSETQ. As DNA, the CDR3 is TGCGCCAGCAGCTTAGGACAGCCTAGCTTGGAGCAGTACTTC. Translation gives CASSLGQPSLEQYF.

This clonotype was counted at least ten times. The CDR3 here is CASSKGLSGRSLSTYEQYF. Written as DNA, the CDR3 is TGTGCCAGCAGCAAAGGGCTCAGCGGGAGGTCCTTATCTACTTACGAGCAGTACTTC. This chain connects TRBV21-1 to TRBJ2-7; no DNA check was done on the table's D call, TRBD2. TRBV21-1 constitutes a pseudogene. The CDR3 runs 19 residues.

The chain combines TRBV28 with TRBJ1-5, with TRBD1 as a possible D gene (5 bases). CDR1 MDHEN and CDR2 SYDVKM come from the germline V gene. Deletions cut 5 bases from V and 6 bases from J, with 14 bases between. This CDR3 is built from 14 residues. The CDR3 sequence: CASSPAGHSQPQHF. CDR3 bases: TGTGCCAGCAGTCCTGCAGGGCACAGTCAGCCCCAGCATTTT.

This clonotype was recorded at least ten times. The DNA for the CDR3 is TGTGCCAGCAGCAAACTCACAGATACGCAGTATTTT. Its translation is CASSKLTDTQYF. The rearrangement joins TRBV7-2 to TRBJ2-3; D unresolved. CDR1 is SGHTA and CDR2 is FQGNSA in the germline V gene. The length of the CDR3 is 12 residues. Trimming took 5 bases from V and 2 from J, leaving 5 bases between them.

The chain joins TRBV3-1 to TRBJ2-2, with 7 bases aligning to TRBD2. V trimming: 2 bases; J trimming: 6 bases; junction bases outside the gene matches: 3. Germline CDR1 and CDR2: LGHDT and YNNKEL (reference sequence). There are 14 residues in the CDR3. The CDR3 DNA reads TGTGCCAGCAGCCAAAGAACTAGCGCCGGGGAGCTGTTTTTT. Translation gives CASSQRTSAGELFF.

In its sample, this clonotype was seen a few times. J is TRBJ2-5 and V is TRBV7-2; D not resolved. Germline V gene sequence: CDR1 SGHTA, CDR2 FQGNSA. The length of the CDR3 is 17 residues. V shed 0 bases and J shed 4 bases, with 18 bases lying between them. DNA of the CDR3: TGTGCCAGCAGCTTAGCGTTTATCACGTCGCAAGGAGAGACCCAGTACTTC. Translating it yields CASSLAFITSQGETQYF. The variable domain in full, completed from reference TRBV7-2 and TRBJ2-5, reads GAGVSQSPSNKVTEKGKDVELRCDPISGHTALYWYRQSLGQGLEFLIYFQGNSAPDKSGLPSDRFSAERTGGSVSTLTIQRTQQEDSAVYLCASSLAFITSQGETQYFGPGTRLLVL.

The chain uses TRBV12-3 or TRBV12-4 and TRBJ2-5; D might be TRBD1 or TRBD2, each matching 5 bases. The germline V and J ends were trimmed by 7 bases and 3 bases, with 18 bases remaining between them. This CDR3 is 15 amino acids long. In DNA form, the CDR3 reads TGTGCCAGCACCTCCGGGGCAGCCGGGGAAGAGACCCAGTACTTC. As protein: CASTSGAAGEETQYF.

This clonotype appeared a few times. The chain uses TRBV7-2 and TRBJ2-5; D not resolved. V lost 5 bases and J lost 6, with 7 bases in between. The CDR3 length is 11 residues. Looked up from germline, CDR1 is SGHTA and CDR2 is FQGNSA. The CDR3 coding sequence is TGTGCCAGCAGCCAAAGACAGACCCAGTACTTC. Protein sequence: CASSQRQTQYF.

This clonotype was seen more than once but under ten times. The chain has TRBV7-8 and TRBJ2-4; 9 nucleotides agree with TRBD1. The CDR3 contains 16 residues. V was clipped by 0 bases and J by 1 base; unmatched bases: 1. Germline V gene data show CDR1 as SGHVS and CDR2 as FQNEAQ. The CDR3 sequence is CASSLAGQGAKNIQYF. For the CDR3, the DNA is TGTGCCAGCAGCTTAGCAGGACAGGGGGCCAAAAACATTCAGTACTTC.

The CDR3 spells CASSSRLAGSYEQYF. The CDR3 coding sequence is TGTGCCAGCAGCTCGAGACTAGCGGGAAGTTACGAGCAGTACTTC. The chain carries TRBV7-2 and TRBJ2-7; 11 bases agree with TRBD2. This CDR3 region has 15 residues. Germline lookup yields CDR1 SGHTA and CDR2 FQGNSA. Trimming removed 4 bases from V and 4 bases from J; junction bases left unmatched: 6.

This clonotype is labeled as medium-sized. CDR3 sequence reads: CASSQEFGNIATDTQYF. CDR3 in DNA: TGCGCCAGCAGCCAAGAATTCGGGAATATTGCCACAGATACGCAGTATTTT. V usage is TRBV4-3 and J usage is TRBJ2-3, with D possibly being TRBD2 (5 bases). V lost 0 bases and J lost 2, with 15 bases in between. This CDR3 has 17 amino acids. Germline V gives CDR1 LGHNA, CDR2 YSLEER.

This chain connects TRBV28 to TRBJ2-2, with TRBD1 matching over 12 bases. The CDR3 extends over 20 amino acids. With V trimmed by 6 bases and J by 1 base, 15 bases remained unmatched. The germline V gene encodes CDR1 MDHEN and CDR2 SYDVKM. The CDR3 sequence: CASSLFGGTGGDLNTGELFF. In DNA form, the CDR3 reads TGTGCCAGCAGCCTCTTCGGAGGGACAGGGGGCGATTTGAACACCGGGGAGCTGTTTTTT. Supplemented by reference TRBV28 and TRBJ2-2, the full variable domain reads DVKVTQSSRYLVKRTGEKVFLECVQDMDHENMFWYRQDPGLGLRLIYFSYDVKMKEKGDIPEGYSVSREKKERFSLILESASTNQTSMYLCASSLFGGTGGDLNTGELFFGEGSRLTVL.

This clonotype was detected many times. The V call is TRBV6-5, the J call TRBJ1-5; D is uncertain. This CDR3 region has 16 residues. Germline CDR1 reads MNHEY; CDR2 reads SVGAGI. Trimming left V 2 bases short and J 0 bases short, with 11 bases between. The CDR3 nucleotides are TGTGCCAGCAGTTACGGCCCTCCGGGTAGCAATCAGCCCCAGCATTTT. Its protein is CASSYGPPGSNQPQHF.

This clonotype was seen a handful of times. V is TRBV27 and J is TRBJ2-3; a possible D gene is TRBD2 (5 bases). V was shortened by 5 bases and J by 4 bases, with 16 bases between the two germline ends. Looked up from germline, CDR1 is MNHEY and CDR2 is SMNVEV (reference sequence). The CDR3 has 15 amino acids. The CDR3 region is CASSRRPRVADTQYF. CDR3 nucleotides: TGTGCCAGCAGTCGCCGACCGAGGGTGGCAGATACGCAGTATTTT.

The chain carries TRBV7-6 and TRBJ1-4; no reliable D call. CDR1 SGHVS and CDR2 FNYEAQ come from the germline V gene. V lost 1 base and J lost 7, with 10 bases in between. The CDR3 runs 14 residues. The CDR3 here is CASSLGGIGEKLFF. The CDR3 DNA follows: TGTGCCAGCAGCTTAGGGGGTATCGGTGAAAAACTGTTTTTT.

This chain's CDR3 is CSVEVTGQYF. CDR3 sequence (DNA): TGCAGCGTTGAGGTGACAGGGCAGTACTTC. The gene calls are TRBV29-1 and TRBJ2-7; D perhaps matches TRBD1 (6 bases). The CDR3 has 10 amino acids. Trimming shortened V by 3 bases and J by 9 bases, and 9 bases separated the two germline ends. Germline CDR1 and CDR2: SQVTM and ANQGSEA.

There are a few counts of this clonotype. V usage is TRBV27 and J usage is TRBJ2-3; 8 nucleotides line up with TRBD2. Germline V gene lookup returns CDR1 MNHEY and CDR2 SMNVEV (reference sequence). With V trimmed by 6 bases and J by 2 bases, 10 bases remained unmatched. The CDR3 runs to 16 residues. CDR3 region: CASSDFSGIYTDTQYF. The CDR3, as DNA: TGTGCCAGCAGCGATTTTAGCGGGATATACACAGATACGCAGTATTTT.

The CDR3 reads CASSLAPLRNEQFF. In DNA form, the CDR3 reads TGTGCCAGCAGCTTAGCTCCCCTCCGGAATGAGCAGTTCTTC. This sequence joins TRBV7-9 and TRBJ2-1, with D unresolved. The germline V gene encodes CDR1 SEHNR and CDR2 FQNEAQ (reference sequence). The CDR3 consists of 14 residues. Trimming removed 0 bases at V and 7 bases at J, with 10 bases between.

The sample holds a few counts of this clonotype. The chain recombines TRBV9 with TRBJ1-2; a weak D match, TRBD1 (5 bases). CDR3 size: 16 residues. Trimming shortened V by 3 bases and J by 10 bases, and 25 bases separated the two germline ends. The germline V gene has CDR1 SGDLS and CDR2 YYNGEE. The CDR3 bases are TGTGCCAGCAGCGGGGGGTCGGTCGGAGGGACGACGGTCTACACCTTC. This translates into CASSGGSVGGTTVYTF.

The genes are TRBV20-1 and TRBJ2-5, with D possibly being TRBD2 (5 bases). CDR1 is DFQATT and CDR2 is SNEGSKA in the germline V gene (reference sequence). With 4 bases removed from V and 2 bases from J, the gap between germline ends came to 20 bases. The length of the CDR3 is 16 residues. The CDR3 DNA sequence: TGCAGTGCTACATCGGCTAGCAGAGGGTGGCAAGAGACCCAGTACTTC. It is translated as CSATSASRGWQETQYF.

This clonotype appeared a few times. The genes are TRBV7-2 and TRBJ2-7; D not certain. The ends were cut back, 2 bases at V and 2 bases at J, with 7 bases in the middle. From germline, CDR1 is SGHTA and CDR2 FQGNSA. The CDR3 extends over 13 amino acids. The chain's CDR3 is CASSLLPTYEQYF. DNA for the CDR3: TGTGCCAGCAGCTTATTACCTACCTACGAGCAGTACTTC. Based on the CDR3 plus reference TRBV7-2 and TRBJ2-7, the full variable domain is GAGVSQSPSNKVTEKGKDVELRCDPISGHTALYWYRQSLGQGLEFLIYFQGNSAPDKSGLPSDRFSAERTGGSVSTLTIQRTQQEDSAVYLCASSLLPTYEQYFGPGTRLTVT.